These 20 T cell receptor beta chains originate from one sample sequenced in a study of blood T cell repertoires in COVID-19. Measured with immunoSEQ multiplex PCR; TCRdb has only the in-frame clones, and not every one. The sample contains about 75,000 clones, 75% to 95% of which appear only once. Material for sequencing was peripheral blood. The receptor set was obtained from a human donor in a cohort sampled during active COVID-19.

The chain carries TRBV3-1 (or the pseudogene TRBV3-2) and TRBJ1-1; D is ambiguous. Trimming removed 0 bases at V and 3 bases at J, with 14 bases between. The CDR3 totals 16 residues. The germline CDR1 and CDR2 sequences are LGHDT and YNNKEL (reference sequence). CDR3: CASSQDSSVRDTEAFF. The CDR3, as DNA: TGTGCCAGCAGCCAAGATAGTTCAGTGAGGGACACTGAAGCTTTCTTT.

The J gene is TRBJ1-2, the V gene TRBV3-1 (or the pseudogene TRBV3-2); TRBD1 agrees at 11 bases. V was pared by 6 bases and J by 2 bases, with 8 bases of the junction left unmatched. CDR1 is LGHDT and CDR2 is YNNKEL in the germline V gene (reference sequence). The CDR3 is made up of 16 amino acids. As DNA, the CDR3 is TGTGCCAGCAGTAGTGCCGGGACAGGGGGGAACTATGGCTACACCTTC. This gives the protein CASSSAGTGGNYGYTF.

This rearrangement joins TRBV6-5 to TRBJ2-7, with D maybe TRBD1 (5 bases). CDR1 MNHEY and CDR2 SVGAGI come from the germline V gene. V was shortened by 6 bases and J by 2 bases, with 14 bases between the two germline ends. The CDR3 runs to 14 residues. CDR3 sequence reads: CASSPAGFAYEQYF. CDR3 in DNA: TGTGCCAGCAGCCCCGCAGGGTTTGCCTACGAGCAGTACTTC.

The chain is built from TRBV2 and TRBJ2-5; D ambiguous. In germline, CDR1 is SNHLY, CDR2 FYNNEI. V gave up 7 bases and J gave up 5 bases, with 11 bases separating them. CDR3 length: 12 amino acids. CDR3 loop: CASKVAGETQYF. In DNA, the CDR3 is TGTGCCAGCAAAGTCGCCGGGGAGACCCAGTACTTC.

V gene TRBV11-3 combines with J gene TRBJ2-7; D might be TRBD1 (5 bases). The CDR3 sequence is 12 residues long. The germline V and J ends were trimmed by 0 bases and 6 bases, with 6 bases remaining between them. Germline CDR1 SGHNT, CDR2 YENEEA. CDR3 residues: CASSLDQGEQYF. CDR3 bases: TGTGCCAGCAGCTTAGACCAGGGCGAGCAGTACTTC.

The count of this clone is one. The chain links TRBV14 to TRBJ1-4, with a weak D call TRBD1 (5 bases). The CDR3 has 15 residues. The germline V gene has CDR1 SGHDN and CDR2 FVKESK. The ends were cut back, 4 bases at V and 3 bases at J, with 12 bases in the middle. CDR3 protein: CASSPQGFANEKLFF. CDR3 in DNA: TGTGCCAGCAGCCCTCAGGGCTTTGCTAATGAAAAACTGTTTTTT. The full variable domain, rest sourced from reference TRBV14 and TRBJ1-4, is EAGVTQFPSHSVIEKGQTVTLRCDPISGHDNLYWYRRVMGKEIKFLLHFVKESKQDESGMPNNRFLAERTGGTYSTLKVQPAELEDSGVYFCASSPQGFANEKLFFGSGTQLSVL.

The chain recombines TRBV7-6 with TRBJ2-7; TRBD2 agrees at 14 bases. Trimming cost V 1 base and J 0 bases; bases outside gene matches: 8. CDR3 size: 19 residues. Germline CDR1 is SGHVS and CDR2 is FNYEAQ. The CDR3 DNA reads as TGTGCCAGCAGCTTAGTGGGGACTAGCGGGGGAACACACTCCTACGAGCAGTACTTC. Protein product: CASSLVGTSGGTHSYEQYF.

This clone has only one observation. This chain joins TRBV3-1 (or the pseudogene TRBV3-2) and TRBJ2-7; D is ambiguous. The CDR3 extends over 12 amino acids. Between the trimmed V and J ends, which lost 2 bases and 11 bases, there was a span of 13 bases. In germline, CDR1 is LGHDT, CDR2 YNNKEL (reference sequence). The CDR3: CASSQPSIVKYF. The DNA of the CDR3 is TGTGCCAGCAGCCAACCCAGTATCGTGAAGTACTTC.

The chain joins TRBV3-1 (or the pseudogene TRBV3-2) to TRBJ1-6; 7 bases line up with TRBD1. The ends lost 0 bases at V and 8 bases at J; junction bases unmatched: 7. The CDR3 contains 16 residues. The germline gives CDR1 LGHDT, CDR2 YNNKEL (reference sequence). CDR3 nucleotide sequence: TGTGCCAGCAGCCAAGAAGTAGGGGGCAGGCATTCACCCCTCCACTTT. Residues: CASSQEVGGRHSPLHF.

This clone has only one observation. The V gene is TRBV5-1, the J gene TRBJ2-1; the D gene is possibly TRBD2 (6 bases). Germline CDR1 reads SGHRS; CDR2 reads YFSETQ. Trimming removed 5 bases from V and 1 base from J, with 16 bases in between. CDR3 length equals 16 residues. CDR3 residues: CASSVEGRVSYNEQFF. CDR3 bases: TGCGCCAGCAGTGTGGAGGGTCGGGTTTCCTACAATGAGCAGTTCTTC.

The chain combines TRBV5-4 with TRBJ2-5; TRBD2 agrees at 7 bases. Germline CDR1 and CDR2: SGHNT and YYREEE (reference sequence). Trimming took 0 bases from V and 4 from J; bases not matched to a gene: 3. The CDR3 length is 14 residues. CDR3 residues: CASSLGTRTETQYF. The CDR3 DNA reads TGTGCCAGCAGCTTGGGGACTAGGACAGAGACCCAGTACTTC.

The gene calls are TRBV3-1 (or the pseudogene TRBV3-2) and TRBJ1-1; TRBD1 is a possible D gene (5 bases). Germline lookup yields CDR1 LGHDT and CDR2 YNNKEL (reference sequence). The CDR3 consists of 12 residues. Trimming stripped 3 bases from V and 6 bases from J, with 8 bases between. The CDR3 loop reads CASSQAQAEAFF. The CDR3 DNA is TGTGCCAGCAGCCAGGCACAGGCTGAAGCTTTCTTT.

The chain combines TRBV19 with TRBJ1-3; tentatively, D is TRBD1 (5 bases). The CDR3 is 14 amino acids. The germline V gene has CDR1 LNHDA and CDR2 SQIVND (reference sequence). With 4 bases removed from V and 0 bases from J, the gap between germline ends came to 7 bases. In nucleotides, the CDR3 is TGTGCCAGTAGTAGACAGTTCTCTGGAAACACCATATATTTT. Translating it yields CASSRQFSGNTIYF.

This chain joins TRBV10-3 and TRBJ2-7, with TRBD1 matching over 7 bases. Germline V CDR1 and CDR2: ENHRY, SYGVKD. V lost 2 bases, J lost 13 bases, and 8 bases stayed unmatched. The CDR3 totals 12 residues. In nucleotides, the CDR3 is TGTGCCATCAGTGAGCAAGGGACAGCGCCCTACTTC. Protein: CAISEQGTAPYF.

This clone came up many times. V and J are TRBV14 and TRBJ2-2, with D possibly TRBD1 on 5 matching bases. Germline V CDR1 and CDR2: SGHDN, FVKESK. CDR3 length: 15 amino acids. The ends were cut back, 1 base at V and 4 bases at J, with 10 bases in the middle. For the CDR3, the DNA is TGTGCCAGCAGCCAAGGTGGGGCAGCCACCGGGGAGCTGTTTTTT. This gives the protein CASSQGGAATGELFF.

This chain joins TRBV29-1 and TRBJ2-3; 9 bases match TRBD2. The junction had 4 bases not matched to a gene; V was cut back by 4 bases and J by 2 bases. Per the germline V gene, CDR1 is SQVTM and CDR2 is ANQGSEA. This CDR3 has 14 amino acids. The CDR3 DNA is TGCAGCGTTGGTAGCGGGGGATTCACAGATACGCAGTATTTT. As protein: CSVGSGGFTDTQYF.

The chain links TRBV6-6 to TRBJ1-2, with a weak D call TRBD1 (6 bases). V was trimmed by 5 bases and J by 4 bases, leaving 23 bases between them. CDR3 size: 17 residues. Germline CDR1 reads MNHNY; CDR2 reads SVGAGI (reference sequence). The chain's CDR3 is CASSHRTGTSTAYGYTF. The DNA of the CDR3 is TGTGCCAGCAGTCACAGGACCGGGACATCGACCGCCTATGGCTACACCTTC.

This sequence joins TRBV9 and TRBJ1-2; the D is unclear. V was clipped by 0 bases and J by 4 bases, with 13 bases between them. Germline values: CDR1 SGDLS, CDR2 YYNGEE. The CDR3 totals 15 residues. CDR3 sequence: CASSVGGGSPYGYTF. CDR3 in DNA: TGTGCCAGCAGCGTAGGGGGAGGGAGCCCCTATGGCTACACCTTC.

This clone has a single count. The J gene is TRBJ2-1, the V gene TRBV6-1; 8 bases match TRBD1. Germline assignment: CDR1 MNHNS and CDR2 SASEGT. The CDR3 totals 15 residues. V was pared by 1 base and J by 4 bases, with 3 bases of the junction left unmatched. In nucleotides, the CDR3 is TGTGCCAGCAGTGAAGGGGGGACAGGTTACAATGAGCAGTTCTTC. It yields the protein CASSEGGTGYNEQFF.

CDR3 DNA: TGTGCCACCAGTGATTTCAGAGACCTCAAACAGGGCTATGGCTACACCTTC. This encodes CATSDFRDLKQGYGYTF. The V gene is TRBV24-1, the J gene TRBJ1-2; tentatively, D is TRBD1 (6 bases). The CDR3 is 17 amino acids. Germline V gives CDR1 KGHDR, CDR2 SFDVKD. Trimming removed 1 base from V and 4 bases from J, with 18 bases in between.